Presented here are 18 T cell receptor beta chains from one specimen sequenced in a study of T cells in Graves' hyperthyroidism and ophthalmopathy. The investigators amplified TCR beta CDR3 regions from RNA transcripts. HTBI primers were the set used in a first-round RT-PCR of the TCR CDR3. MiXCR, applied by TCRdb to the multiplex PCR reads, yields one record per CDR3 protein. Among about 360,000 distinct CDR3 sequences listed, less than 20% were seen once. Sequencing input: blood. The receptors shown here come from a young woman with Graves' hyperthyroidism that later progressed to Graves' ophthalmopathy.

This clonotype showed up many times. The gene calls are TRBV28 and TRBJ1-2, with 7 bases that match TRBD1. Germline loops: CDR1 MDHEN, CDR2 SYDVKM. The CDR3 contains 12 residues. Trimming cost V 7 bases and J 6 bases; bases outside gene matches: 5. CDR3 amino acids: CASMTGPHGYTF. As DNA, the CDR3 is TGTGCCAGCATGACAGGGCCTCATGGCTACACCTTC.

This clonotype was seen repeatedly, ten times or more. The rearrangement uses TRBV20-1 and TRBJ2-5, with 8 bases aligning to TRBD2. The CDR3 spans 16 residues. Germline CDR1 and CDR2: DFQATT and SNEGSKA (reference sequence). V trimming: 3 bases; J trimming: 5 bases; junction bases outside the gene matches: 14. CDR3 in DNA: TGCAGTGCTAGGATAGTCGCCGGGACTAGTTCGGAGACCCAGTACTTC. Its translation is CSARIVAGTSSETQYF.

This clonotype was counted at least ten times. CDR3 bases: TGCAGTGATCAGGGGGACACTGAAGCTTTCTTT. Translating it yields CSDQGDTEAFF. This chain uses TRBV20-1 with TRBJ1-1; 7 bases map to TRBD1. CDR3 length equals 11 residues. Losses at the gene ends were 7 bases for V and 3 bases for J; bases not matched to a gene: 2. CDR1 DFQATT and CDR2 SNEGSKA come from the germline V gene (reference sequence).

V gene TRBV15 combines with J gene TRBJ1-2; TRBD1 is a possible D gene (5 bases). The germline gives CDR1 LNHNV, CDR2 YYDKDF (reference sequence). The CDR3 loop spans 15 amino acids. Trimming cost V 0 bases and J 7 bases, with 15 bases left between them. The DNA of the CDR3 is TGTGCCACCAGCAGAGATCGTGAAGGGACTGTTGGCTACACCTTC. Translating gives CATSRDREGTVGYTF. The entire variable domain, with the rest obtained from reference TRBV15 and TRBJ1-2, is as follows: DAMVIQNPRYQVTQFGKPVTLSCSQTLNHNVMYWYQQKSSQAPKLLFHYYDKDFNNEADTPDNFQSRRPNTSFCFLDIRSPGLGDTAMYLCATSRDREGTVGYTFGSGTRLTVV.

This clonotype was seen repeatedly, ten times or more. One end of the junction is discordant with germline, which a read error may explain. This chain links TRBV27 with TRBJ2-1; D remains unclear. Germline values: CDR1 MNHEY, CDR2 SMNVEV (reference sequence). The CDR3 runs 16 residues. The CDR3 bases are TGTGCCAGCAGCTTATTATCGGTGCCTACTGGGGTTGAGCAGTTCTTC. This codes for CASSLLSVPTGVEQFF.

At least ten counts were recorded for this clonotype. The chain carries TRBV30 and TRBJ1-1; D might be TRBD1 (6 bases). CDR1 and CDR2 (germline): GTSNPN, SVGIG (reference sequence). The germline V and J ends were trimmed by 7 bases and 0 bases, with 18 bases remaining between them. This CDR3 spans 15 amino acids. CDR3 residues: CASNKGVQMNTEAFF. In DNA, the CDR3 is TGTGCCTCGAATAAGGGGGTACAAATGAACACTGAAGCTTTCTTT.

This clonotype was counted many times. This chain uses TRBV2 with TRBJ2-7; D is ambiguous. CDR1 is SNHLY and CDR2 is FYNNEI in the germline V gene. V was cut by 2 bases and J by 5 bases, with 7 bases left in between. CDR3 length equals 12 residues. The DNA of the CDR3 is TGTGCCAGCAGTGAACGAAGGGACGAGCAGTACTTC. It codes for CASSERRDEQYF.

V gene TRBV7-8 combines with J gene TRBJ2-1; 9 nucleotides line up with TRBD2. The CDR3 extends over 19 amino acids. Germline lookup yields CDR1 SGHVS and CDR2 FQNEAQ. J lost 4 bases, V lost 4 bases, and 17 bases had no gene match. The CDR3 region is CASSYPALAGNHKYNEQFF. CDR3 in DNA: TGTGCCAGCAGCTACCCCGCCCTAGCGGGAAACCATAAGTACAATGAGCAGTTCTTC.

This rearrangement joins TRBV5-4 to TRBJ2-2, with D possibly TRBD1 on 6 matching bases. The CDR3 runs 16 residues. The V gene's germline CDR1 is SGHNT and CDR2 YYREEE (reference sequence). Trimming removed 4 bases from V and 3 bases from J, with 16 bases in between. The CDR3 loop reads CASSAAIQGHTGELFF. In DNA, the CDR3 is TGTGCCAGCAGCGCGGCAATCCAGGGGCACACCGGGGAGCTGTTTTTT.

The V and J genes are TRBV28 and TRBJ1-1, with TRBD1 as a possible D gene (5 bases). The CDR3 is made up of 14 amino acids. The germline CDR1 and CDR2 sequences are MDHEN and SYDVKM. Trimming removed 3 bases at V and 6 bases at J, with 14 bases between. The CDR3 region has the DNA TGTGCCAGCAGTTTCAGTCGTGGAGGGGCTGAAGCTTTCTTT. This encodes CASSFSRGGAEAFF.

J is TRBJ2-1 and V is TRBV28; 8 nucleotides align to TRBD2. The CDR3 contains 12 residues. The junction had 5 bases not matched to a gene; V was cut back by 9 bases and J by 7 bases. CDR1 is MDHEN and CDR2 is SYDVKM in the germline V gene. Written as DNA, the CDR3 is TGTGCCAGTCTCACGGGGGGGAATGAGCAGTTCTTC. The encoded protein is CASLTGGNEQFF.

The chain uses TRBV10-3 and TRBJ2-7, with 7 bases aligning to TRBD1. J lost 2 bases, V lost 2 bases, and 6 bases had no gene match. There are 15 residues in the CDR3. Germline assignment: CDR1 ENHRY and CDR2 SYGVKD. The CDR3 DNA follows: TGTGCCATCAGTGAGGGCACAGGGGTGACCTACGAGCAGTACTTC. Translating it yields CAISEGTGVTYEQYF.

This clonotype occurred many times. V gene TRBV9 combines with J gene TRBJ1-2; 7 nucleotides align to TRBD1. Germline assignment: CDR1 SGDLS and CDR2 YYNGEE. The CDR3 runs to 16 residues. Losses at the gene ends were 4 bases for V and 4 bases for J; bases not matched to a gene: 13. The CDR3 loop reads CASSLGGRTGVYGYTF. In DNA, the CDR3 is TGTGCCAGCAGCTTAGGCGGGCGAACAGGGGTCTATGGCTACACCTTC.

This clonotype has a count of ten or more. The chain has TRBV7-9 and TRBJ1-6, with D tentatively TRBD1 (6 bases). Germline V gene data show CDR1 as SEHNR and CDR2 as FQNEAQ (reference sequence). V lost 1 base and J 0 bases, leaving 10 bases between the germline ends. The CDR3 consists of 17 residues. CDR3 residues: CASSLVADSSYNSPLHF. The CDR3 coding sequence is TGTGCCAGCAGCTTAGTGGCGGACAGCTCCTATAATTCACCCCTCCACTTT.

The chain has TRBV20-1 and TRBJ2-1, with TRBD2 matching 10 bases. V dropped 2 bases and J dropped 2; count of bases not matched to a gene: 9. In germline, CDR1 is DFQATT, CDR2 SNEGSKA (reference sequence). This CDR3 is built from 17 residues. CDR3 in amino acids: CSARNLAGVPAYNEQFF. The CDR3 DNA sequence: TGCAGTGCTAGAAATCTAGCGGGAGTGCCCGCCTACAATGAGCAGTTCTTC.

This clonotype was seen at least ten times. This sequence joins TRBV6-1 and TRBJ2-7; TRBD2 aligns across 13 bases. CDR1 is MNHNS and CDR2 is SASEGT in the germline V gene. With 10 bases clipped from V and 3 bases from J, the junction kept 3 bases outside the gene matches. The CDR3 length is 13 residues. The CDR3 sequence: CATRTSGSYEQYF. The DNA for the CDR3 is TGTGCCACCCGGACTAGCGGGAGCTACGAGCAGTACTTC.

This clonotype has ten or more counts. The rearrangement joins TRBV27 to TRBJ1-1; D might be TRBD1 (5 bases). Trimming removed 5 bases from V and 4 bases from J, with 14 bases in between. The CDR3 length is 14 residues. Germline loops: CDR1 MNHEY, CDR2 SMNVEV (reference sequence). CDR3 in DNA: TGTGCCAGCAGTCCAAGACAGCTTCCCACTGAAGCTTTCTTT. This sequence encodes CASSPRQLPTEAFF.

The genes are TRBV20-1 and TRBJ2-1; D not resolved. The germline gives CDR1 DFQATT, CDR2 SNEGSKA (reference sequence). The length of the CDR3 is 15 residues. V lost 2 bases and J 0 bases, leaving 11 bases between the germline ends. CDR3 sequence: CSARLLQSSYNEQFF. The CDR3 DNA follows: TGCAGTGCTAGACTTTTGCAGAGCTCCTACAATGAGCAGTTCTTC.